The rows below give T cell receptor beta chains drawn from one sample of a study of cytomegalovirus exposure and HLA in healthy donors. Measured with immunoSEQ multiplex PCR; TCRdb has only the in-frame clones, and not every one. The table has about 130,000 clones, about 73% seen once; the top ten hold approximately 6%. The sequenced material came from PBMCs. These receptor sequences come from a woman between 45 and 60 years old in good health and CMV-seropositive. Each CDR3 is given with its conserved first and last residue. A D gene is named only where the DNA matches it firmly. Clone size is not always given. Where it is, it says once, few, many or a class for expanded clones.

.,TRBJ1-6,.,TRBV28,TGTGCCAGCAGTTTATCTAGGTTGGATTCACCCCTCCACTTT,CASSLSRLDSPLHF
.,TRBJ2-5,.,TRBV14,TGTGCCAGCAGCCCTGGACAGCTACGCTACCAAGAGACCCAGTACTTC,CASSPGQLRYQETQYF
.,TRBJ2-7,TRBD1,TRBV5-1,TGCGCCAGCAGCCCTTCCGGGACAGGGGACGAGCAGTACTTC,CASSPSGTGDEQYF
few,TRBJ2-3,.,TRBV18,TGTGCCAGCTCACCTCAGGTCAGCACAGATACGCAGTATTTT,CASSPQVSTDTQYF
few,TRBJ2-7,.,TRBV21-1,TGTGCCAGCAGCCGGAGGGGTAGCGGGGCCTACGAGCAGTACTTC,CASSRRGSGAYEQYF
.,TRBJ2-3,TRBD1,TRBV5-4,TGTGCCAGCAGCTCACGGACAGGGGGTCTGGCAGATACGCAGTATTTT,CASSSRTGGLADTQYF
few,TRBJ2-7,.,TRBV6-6,TGTGCCAGCAGTTACACCTCTGGAGCCTACGAGCAGTACTTC,CASSYTSGAYEQYF
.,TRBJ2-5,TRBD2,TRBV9,TGTGCCAGCAGCGGGACTAGCGGGGGGGCAGAGACCCAGTACTTC,CASSGTSGGAETQYF
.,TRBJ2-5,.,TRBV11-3,TGTGCCAGCAGCTTAGCCGCGTGGGAGACCCAGTACTTC,CASSLAAWETQYF
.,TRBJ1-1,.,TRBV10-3,TGTGCCATCAGTGACCCAGTCGGGGGGACTGAAGCTTTCTTT,CAISDPVGGTEAFF
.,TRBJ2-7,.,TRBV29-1,TGCAGCGTTGGAGGCGGTTACGAGCAGTACTTC,CSVGGGYEQYF
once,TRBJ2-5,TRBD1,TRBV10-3,TGTGCCATTGGGACAGTCGGCCTGGAGACCCAGTACTTC,CAIGTVGLETQYF
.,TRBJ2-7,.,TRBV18,TGTGCCAGCTCACCAGTCAGGGTGGACGAGCAGTACTTC,CASSPVRVDEQYF
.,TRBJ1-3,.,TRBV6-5,TGTGCCAGCAGTCCCCAGGGGACGGGGGGAAACACCATATATTTT,CASSPQGTGGNTIYF
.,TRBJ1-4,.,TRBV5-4,TGTGCCAGCAGCTTGGCCGGGAATGAAAAACTGTTTTTT,CASSLAGNEKLFF
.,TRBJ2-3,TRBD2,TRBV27,TGTGCCAGCACCCGGAGGAGGGGACTAGCGGGGGCAGATACGCAGTATTTT,CASTRRRGLAGADTQYF
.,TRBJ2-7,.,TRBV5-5,TGTGCCAGCAGCCCGGGGTGGCAGCGATCCTACGAGCAGTACTTC,CASSPGWQRSYEQYF
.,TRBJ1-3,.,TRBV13,TGTGCCAGCACCCGGGGAGGCGGAAACACCATATATTTT,CASTRGGGNTIYF
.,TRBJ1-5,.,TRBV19,TGTGCCAGTAGTATTGACGGTCAGGGCAATCAGCCCCAGCATTTT,CASSIDGQGNQPQHF
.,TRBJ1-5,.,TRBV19,TGTGCCAGTACCATGGGGGGGGCAAGGAATCAGCCCCAGCATTTT,CASTMGGARNQPQHF
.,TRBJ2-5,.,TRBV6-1,TGTGCCAGCAGTGAAAGGGGCCTCCAAGAGACCCAGTACTTC,CASSERGLQETQYF
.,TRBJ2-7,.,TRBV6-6,TGTGCCAGCAGTTCTGAGTCCTACGAGCAGTACTTC,CASSSESYEQYF
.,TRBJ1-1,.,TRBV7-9,TGTGCGAGCGGGCACTTCAGGGGCATGGACACTGAAGCTTTCTTT,CASGHFRGMDTEAFF
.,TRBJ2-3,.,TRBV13,TGTGCCAGCAGCTCCACGTGGGCAGCAGATACGCAGTATTTT,CASSSTWAADTQYF
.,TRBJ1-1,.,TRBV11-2,TGTGCCAGCAGCTTCACGGGAAGCGGTGAAGCTTTCTTT,CASSFTGSGEAFF
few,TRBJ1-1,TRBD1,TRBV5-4,TGTGCCAGCAGCTCTAAACGACAGGGTGTGGGCACTGAAGCTTTCTTT,CASSSKRQGVGTEAFF
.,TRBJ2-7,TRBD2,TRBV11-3,TGTGCCTCCCGCTCCAAAACCCGGGAGGGGCAGTACTTC,CASRSKTREGQYF
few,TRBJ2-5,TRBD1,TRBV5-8,TGTGCCAGCAGCTTGGGACAGGGCCATCCGAGACAAGAGACCCAGTACTTC,CASSLGQGHPRQETQYF
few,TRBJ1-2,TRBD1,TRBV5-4,TGTGCCAGCAGCGCTACCGGGACAGGAAAACACACCTTC,CASSATGTGKHTF
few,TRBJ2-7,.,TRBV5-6,TGTGCCAGCAGCTTGGATCGGTACGAGCAGTACTTC,CASSLDRYEQYF
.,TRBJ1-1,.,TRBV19,TGTGCCAGTAGTATAGATCCGGGAGACCCTTCGAACACTGAAGCTTTCTTT,CASSIDPGDPSNTEAFF
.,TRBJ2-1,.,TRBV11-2,TGTGCCAGCAGTTACGCCCGGACAAGCAATGAGCAGTTCTTC,CASSYARTSNEQFF
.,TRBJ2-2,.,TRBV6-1,TGTGCCAGCAGTGAACAGGTGAACACCGGGGAGCTGTTTTTT,CASSEQVNTGELFF
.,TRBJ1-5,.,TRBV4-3,TGCGCCAGCAGCCAAGATCGGGGTTCGGGGTATCAGCCCCAGCATTTT,CASSQDRGSGYQPQHF
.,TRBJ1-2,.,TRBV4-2,TGTGCCAGCAGCCAAGATCCCGGCGGATGTGGCTACACCTTC,CASSQDPGGCGYTF
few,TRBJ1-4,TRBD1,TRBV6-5,TGTGCCAGCCACAGACAGGGTGGTGAAAAACTGTTTTTT,CASHRQGGEKLFF